This T cell receptor (beta chain) is drawn from a study of identical twins. TCRdb fed the 5' RACE reads into MiXCR, producing one record per CDR3 protein. The sample yields about 470,000 distinct CDR3 sequences, approximately 25% seen once. The length of the CDR3 is 12 residues. Per the germline V gene, CDR1 is DFQATT and CDR2 is SNEGSKA (reference sequence). Trimming pared 5 bases from V and 6 bases from J, leaving 13 bases between. The same sample was also studied in work on T cells expressing NK-cell markers.

V and J are TRBV20-1 and TRBJ1-1; tentatively, D is TRBD1 (6 bases). The source is a woman aged 18-29 years in good health. Material: CD4+ T cells sorted from blood. In nucleotides, the CDR3 is TGCAGTGCTCGAAACAGGGCCGCTGAAGCTTTCTTT. This sequence encodes CSARNRAAEAFF.